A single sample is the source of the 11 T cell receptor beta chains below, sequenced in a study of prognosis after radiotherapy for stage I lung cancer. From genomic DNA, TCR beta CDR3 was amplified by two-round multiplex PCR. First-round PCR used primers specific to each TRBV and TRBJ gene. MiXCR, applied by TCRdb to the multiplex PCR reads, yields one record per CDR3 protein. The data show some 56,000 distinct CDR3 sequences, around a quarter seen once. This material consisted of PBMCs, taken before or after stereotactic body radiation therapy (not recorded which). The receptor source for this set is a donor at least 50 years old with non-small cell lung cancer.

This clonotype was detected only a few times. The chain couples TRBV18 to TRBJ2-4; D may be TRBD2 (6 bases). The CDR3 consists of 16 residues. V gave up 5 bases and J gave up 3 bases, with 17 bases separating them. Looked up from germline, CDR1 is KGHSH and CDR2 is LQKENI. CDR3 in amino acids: CASSALSGGRKNIQYF. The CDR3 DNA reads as TGTGCCAGCTCAGCCTTAAGTGGAGGGCGCAAAAACATTCAGTACTTC.

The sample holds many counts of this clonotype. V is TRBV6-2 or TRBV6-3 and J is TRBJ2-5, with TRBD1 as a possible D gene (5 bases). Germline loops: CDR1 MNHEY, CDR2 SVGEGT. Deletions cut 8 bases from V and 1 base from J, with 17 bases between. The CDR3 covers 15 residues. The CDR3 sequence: CASVKTIGAQETQYF. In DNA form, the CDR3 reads TGTGCCAGCGTCAAAACGATAGGGGCCCAAGAGACCCAGTACTTC.

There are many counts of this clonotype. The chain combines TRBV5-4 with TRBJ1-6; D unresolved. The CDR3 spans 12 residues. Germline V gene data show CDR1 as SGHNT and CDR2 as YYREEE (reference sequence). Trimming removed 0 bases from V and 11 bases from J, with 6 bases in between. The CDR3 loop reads CASSLDLAPLHF. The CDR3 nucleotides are TGTGCCAGCAGCTTGGATTTGGCACCCCTCCACTTT.

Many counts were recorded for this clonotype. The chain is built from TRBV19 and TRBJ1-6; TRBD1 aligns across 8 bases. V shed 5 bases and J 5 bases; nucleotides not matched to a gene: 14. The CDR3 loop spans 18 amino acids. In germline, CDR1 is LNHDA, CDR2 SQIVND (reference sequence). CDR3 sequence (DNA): TGTGCCAGTAGTGTCCTACCGGGACAGGTACCCAATAATTCACCCCTCCACTTT. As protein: CASSVLPGQVPNNSPLHF.

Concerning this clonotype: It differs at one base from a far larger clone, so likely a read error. The DNA for the CDR3 is TGTGCCGGCAGCTCAACAGGGGGCGCCAGGTCACCCCTCCACTTT. Its protein product is CAGSSTGGARSPLHF. The gene calls are TRBV6-4 and TRBJ1-6; TRBD1 matches at 9 bases. Germline values: CDR1 MRHNA, CDR2 SNTAGT. The CDR3 contains 15 residues.

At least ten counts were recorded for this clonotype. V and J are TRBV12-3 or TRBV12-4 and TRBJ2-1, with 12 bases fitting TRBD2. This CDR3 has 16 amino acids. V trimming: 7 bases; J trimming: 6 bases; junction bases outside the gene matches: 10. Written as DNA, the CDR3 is TGTGCCAGCAACCTAGCGGGGGGGCTAAAATCCAATGAGCAGTTCTTC. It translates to CASNLAGGLKSNEQFF.

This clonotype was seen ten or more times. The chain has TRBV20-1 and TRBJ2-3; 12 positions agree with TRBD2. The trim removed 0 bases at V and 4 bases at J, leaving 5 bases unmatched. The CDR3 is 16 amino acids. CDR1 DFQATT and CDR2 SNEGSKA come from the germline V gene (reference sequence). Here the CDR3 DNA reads TGCAGTGCTAGAGATAGCTGGACTAGCGGGGCAGATACGCAGTATTTT. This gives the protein CSARDSWTSGADTQYF.

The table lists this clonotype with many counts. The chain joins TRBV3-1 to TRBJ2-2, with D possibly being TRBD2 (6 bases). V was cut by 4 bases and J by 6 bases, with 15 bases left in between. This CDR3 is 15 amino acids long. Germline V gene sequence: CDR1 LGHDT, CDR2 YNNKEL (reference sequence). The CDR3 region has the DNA TGTGCCAGCAGCCCTTCTAGCGAGGTTTCCGGGGAGCTGTTTTTT. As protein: CASSPSSEVSGELFF. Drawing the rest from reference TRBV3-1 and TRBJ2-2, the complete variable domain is DTAVSQTPKYLVTQMGNDKSIKCEQNLGHDTMYWYKQDSKKFLKIMFSYNNKELIINETVPNRFSPKSPDKAHLNLHINSLELGDSAVYFCASSPSSEVSGELFFGEGSRLTVL.

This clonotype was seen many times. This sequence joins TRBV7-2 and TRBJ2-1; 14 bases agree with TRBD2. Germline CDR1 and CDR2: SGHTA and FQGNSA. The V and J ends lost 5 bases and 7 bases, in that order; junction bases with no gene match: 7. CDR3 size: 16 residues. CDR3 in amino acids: CASSQTSGGARNEQFF. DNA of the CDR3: TGTGCCAGCAGCCAGACTAGCGGGGGGGCTAGAAATGAGCAGTTCTTC.

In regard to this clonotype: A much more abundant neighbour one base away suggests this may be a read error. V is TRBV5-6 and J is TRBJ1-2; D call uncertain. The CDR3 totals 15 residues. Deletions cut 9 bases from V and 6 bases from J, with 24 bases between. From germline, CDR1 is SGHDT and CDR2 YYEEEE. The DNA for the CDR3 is TGTGCCACCGGATCGTGGGTGGGCGGTATCGATGGCTACACCTTC. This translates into CATGSWVGGIDGYTF.

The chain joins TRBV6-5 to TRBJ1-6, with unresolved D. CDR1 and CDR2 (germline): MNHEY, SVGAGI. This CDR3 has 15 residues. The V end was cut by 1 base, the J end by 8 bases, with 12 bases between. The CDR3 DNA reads TGTGCCAGCAGTTACTGGGCTTACGGGCATTCACCCCTCCACTTT. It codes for CASSYWAYGHSPLHF.